This is a list of T cell receptor beta chains from one sample in a study of chemoradiotherapy in HPV16-positive cancers. Method: immunoSEQ multiplex PCR; TCRdb's copy keeps in-frame clones and lacks some. The sample yields tens of thousands of clones, approximately 86% seen once. Sequenced material: blood, taken from a patient who underwent chemoradiotherapy. These receptors all come from a human donor with HPV-associated anogenital cancer. Each CDR3 is given with its conserved first and last residue. Fields, in order: CDR3 DNA, CDR3 protein, V gene, J gene, clone size, D gene. The D gene is left open where the match is weak. Size tells how often a clone was seen (once, few, many) or the class of an expanded clone, and some rows leave it out.

cdr3_nt: TGTGCCAGCAGCTTTCAGCCCTACGAGCAGTACTTC
cdr3_aa: CASSFQPYEQYF
v_call: TRBV7-8
j_call: TRBJ2-7
clone_size: .
d_call: .

cdr3_nt: TGTGCCAGCAGCCCTGGGGGGGGCTCTGGAAACACCATATATTTT
cdr3_aa: CASSPGGGSGNTIYF
v_call: TRBV7-2
j_call: TRBJ1-3
clone_size: .
d_call: .

cdr3_nt: TGTGCCAGCAGCTTGTCCCTCGACACCGGGGAGCTGTTTTTT
cdr3_aa: CASSLSLDTGELFF
v_call: TRBV5-5
j_call: TRBJ2-2
clone_size: .
d_call: .

cdr3_nt: TGTGCCAGCAGTGAAGCGCCCTCACCGAGGAAAGGAAACACCATATATTTT
cdr3_aa: CASSEAPSPRKGNTIYF
v_call: TRBV6-1
j_call: TRBJ1-3
clone_size: few
d_call: .

cdr3_nt: TGTGCCAGCAGCTTGGCCCCCCCGGGGACGGATGAAAAACTGTTTTTT
cdr3_aa: CASSLAPPGTDEKLFF
v_call: TRBV5-4
j_call: TRBJ1-4
clone_size: .
d_call: .

cdr3_nt: TGTGCCAGCAGTCAGCAGGGAGCGAACACTGAAGCTTTCTTT
cdr3_aa: CASSQQGANTEAFF
v_call: TRBV2
j_call: TRBJ1-1
clone_size: few
d_call: .

cdr3_nt: TGCAGCGTTGACCACTCAGGGGGCATTAACTATGGCTACACCTTC
cdr3_aa: CSVDHSGGINYGYTF
v_call: TRBV29-1
j_call: TRBJ1-2
clone_size: .
d_call: TRBD1

cdr3_nt: TGCGCCAGCAGCCAGTCCACGCAGGGGACCTATAATTCACCCCTCCACTTT
cdr3_aa: CASSQSTQGTYNSPLHF
v_call: TRBV4-3
j_call: TRBJ1-6
clone_size: .
d_call: .

cdr3_nt: TGTGCCAGTTACCCGAGACAGGACCCCCTGGGGACCCAGTACTTC
cdr3_aa: CASYPRQDPLGTQYF
v_call: TRBV27
j_call: TRBJ2-5
clone_size: .
d_call: .

cdr3_nt: TGTGCCAGCAGCTTTACAGCTTCAGATACGCAGTATTTT
cdr3_aa: CASSFTASDTQYF
v_call: TRBV7-9
j_call: TRBJ2-3
clone_size: .
d_call: .

cdr3_nt: TGTGCCAGCAGACAGGGAGGTGTCGAGACCCAGTACTTC
cdr3_aa: CASRQGGVETQYF
v_call: TRBV5-4
j_call: TRBJ2-5
clone_size: .
d_call: .

cdr3_nt: TGTGCCAGCAGCTTGGGACAGGGGGCCTATAATTCACCCCTCCACTTT
cdr3_aa: CASSLGQGAYNSPLHF
v_call: TRBV7-2
j_call: TRBJ1-6
clone_size: .
d_call: TRBD1

cdr3_nt: TGTGCCAGACAGGGGACAGGGGCCAACGTCCTGACTTTC
cdr3_aa: CARQGTGANVLTF
v_call: TRBV30
j_call: TRBJ2-6
clone_size: .
d_call: TRBD1

cdr3_nt: TGTGCCAGCAGGCCCCTCGGGGGGCGGGTTACTGAAGCTTTCTTT
cdr3_aa: CASRPLGGRVTEAFF
v_call: TRBV27
j_call: TRBJ1-1
clone_size: .
d_call: .

cdr3_nt: TGTGCCAGCAGCCAAGACGGTAATCAGCCCCAGCATTTT
cdr3_aa: CASSQDGNQPQHF
v_call: TRBV14
j_call: TRBJ1-5
clone_size: .
d_call: .

cdr3_nt: TGTGCCAGCAGTCCCCTCAGGAGACTCTACGAGCAGTACTTC
cdr3_aa: CASSPLRRLYEQYF
v_call: TRBV28
j_call: TRBJ2-7
clone_size: .
d_call: .

cdr3_nt: TGTGCCAGTAGTATCACAGGGCCTCAAGAAAAACTGTTTTTT
cdr3_aa: CASSITGPQEKLFF
v_call: TRBV19
j_call: TRBJ1-4
clone_size: .
d_call: .

cdr3_nt: TGTGCCAGCAGCCCGCCGAGCGGGAGTGGCCGAGAGACCCAGTACTTC
cdr3_aa: CASSPPSGSGRETQYF
v_call: TRBV7-9
j_call: TRBJ2-5
clone_size: .
d_call: TRBD2

cdr3_nt: TGTGCCAGCAAAGCCGGGACAGCTGGGGCCAACGTCCTGACTTTC
cdr3_aa: CASKAGTAGANVLTF
v_call: TRBV6-1
j_call: TRBJ2-6
clone_size: .
d_call: TRBD1

cdr3_nt: TGTGCCTGGAGATCCCCTGCATACCATGAGCAGTTCTTC
cdr3_aa: CAWRSPAYHEQFF
v_call: TRBV30
j_call: TRBJ2-1
clone_size: .
d_call: .

cdr3_nt: TGCGCCAGCAACCATCCGGGACAGGGAGATACGCAGTATTTT
cdr3_aa: CASNHPGQGDTQYF
v_call: TRBV5-1
j_call: TRBJ2-3
clone_size: .
d_call: TRBD1

cdr3_nt: TGTGCCTGGAGTGTTAAGGGGAGTCAGCCCCAGCATTTT
cdr3_aa: CAWSVKGSQPQHF
v_call: TRBV30
j_call: TRBJ1-5
clone_size: .
d_call: .

cdr3_nt: TGTGCCAGCAGTGAATCTGACAGGGCCGGGGAGACCCAGTACTTC
cdr3_aa: CASSESDRAGETQYF
v_call: TRBV6-1
j_call: TRBJ2-5
clone_size: .
d_call: TRBD1

cdr3_nt: TGCAGCGTTGATGGGGTCGAGCAGTACTTC
cdr3_aa: CSVDGVEQYF
v_call: TRBV29-1
j_call: TRBJ2-7
clone_size: medium-sized
d_call: .

cdr3_nt: TGTGCCACCGGTACCACTTACAATGAGCAGTTCTTC
cdr3_aa: CATGTTYNEQFF
v_call: TRBV10-3
j_call: TRBJ2-1
clone_size: .
d_call: .